Sequencing of this T cell receptor (beta chain) was carried out in a study of cytomegalovirus exposure and HLA in healthy donors. PCR used 60 Vbeta primers and 13 Jbeta primers. TCRdb's table, derived via immunoSEQ multiplex PCR, lists solely in-frame clones and lacks some. The table includes approximately 130,000 clones, more than 70% detected once. Trimming cost V 5 bases and J 4 bases; bases outside gene matches: 4. The CDR3 is 13 amino acids. Germline CDR1 and CDR2: PRHDT and FYEKMQ (reference sequence). For this clone: This same CDR3 is encoded by further DNA sequences in the sample.

Sequencing was carried out using PBMCs. This TCR was recovered from a woman under 40 in good health and CMV-seropositive. The genes are TRBV13 and TRBJ1-2; 7 bases fit TRBD1. The CDR3 sequence is CASSRDSFYGYTF. The CDR3 coding sequence is TGTGCCAGCAGCCGGGACAGCTTCTATGGCTACACCTTC.